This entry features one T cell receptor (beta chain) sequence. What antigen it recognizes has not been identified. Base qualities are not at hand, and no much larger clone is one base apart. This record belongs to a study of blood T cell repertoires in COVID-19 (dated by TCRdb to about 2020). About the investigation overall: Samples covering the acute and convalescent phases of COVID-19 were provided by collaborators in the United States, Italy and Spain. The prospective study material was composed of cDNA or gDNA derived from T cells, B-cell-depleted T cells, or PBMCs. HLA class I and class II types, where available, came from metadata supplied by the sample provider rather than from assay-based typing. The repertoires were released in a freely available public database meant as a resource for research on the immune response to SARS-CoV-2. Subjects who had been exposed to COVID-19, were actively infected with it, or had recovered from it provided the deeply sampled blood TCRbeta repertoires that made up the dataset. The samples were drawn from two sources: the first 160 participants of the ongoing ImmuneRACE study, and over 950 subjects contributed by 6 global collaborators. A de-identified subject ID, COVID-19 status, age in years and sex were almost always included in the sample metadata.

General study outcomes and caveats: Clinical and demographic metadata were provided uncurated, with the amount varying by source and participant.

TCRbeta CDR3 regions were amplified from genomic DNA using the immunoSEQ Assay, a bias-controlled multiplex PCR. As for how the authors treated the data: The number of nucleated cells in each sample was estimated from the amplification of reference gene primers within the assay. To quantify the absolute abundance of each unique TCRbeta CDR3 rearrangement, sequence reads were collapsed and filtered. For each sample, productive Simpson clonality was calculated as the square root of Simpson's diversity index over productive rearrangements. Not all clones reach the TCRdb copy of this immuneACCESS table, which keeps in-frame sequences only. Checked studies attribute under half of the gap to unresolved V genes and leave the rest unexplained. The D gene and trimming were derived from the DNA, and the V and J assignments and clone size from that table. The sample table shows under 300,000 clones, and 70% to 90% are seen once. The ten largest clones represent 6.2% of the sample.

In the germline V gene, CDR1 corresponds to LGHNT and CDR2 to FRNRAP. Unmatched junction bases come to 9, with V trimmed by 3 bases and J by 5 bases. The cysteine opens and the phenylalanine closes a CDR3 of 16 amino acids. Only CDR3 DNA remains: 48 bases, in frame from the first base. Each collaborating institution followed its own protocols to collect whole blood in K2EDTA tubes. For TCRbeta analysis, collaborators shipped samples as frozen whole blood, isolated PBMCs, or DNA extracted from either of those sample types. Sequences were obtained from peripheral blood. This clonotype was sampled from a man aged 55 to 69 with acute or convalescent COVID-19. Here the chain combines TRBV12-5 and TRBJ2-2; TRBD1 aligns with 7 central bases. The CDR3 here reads CASGLFGTVFTGELFF. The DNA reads TGTGCTAGTGGTTTATTCGGGACAGTCTTTACCGGGGAGCTGTTTTTT.